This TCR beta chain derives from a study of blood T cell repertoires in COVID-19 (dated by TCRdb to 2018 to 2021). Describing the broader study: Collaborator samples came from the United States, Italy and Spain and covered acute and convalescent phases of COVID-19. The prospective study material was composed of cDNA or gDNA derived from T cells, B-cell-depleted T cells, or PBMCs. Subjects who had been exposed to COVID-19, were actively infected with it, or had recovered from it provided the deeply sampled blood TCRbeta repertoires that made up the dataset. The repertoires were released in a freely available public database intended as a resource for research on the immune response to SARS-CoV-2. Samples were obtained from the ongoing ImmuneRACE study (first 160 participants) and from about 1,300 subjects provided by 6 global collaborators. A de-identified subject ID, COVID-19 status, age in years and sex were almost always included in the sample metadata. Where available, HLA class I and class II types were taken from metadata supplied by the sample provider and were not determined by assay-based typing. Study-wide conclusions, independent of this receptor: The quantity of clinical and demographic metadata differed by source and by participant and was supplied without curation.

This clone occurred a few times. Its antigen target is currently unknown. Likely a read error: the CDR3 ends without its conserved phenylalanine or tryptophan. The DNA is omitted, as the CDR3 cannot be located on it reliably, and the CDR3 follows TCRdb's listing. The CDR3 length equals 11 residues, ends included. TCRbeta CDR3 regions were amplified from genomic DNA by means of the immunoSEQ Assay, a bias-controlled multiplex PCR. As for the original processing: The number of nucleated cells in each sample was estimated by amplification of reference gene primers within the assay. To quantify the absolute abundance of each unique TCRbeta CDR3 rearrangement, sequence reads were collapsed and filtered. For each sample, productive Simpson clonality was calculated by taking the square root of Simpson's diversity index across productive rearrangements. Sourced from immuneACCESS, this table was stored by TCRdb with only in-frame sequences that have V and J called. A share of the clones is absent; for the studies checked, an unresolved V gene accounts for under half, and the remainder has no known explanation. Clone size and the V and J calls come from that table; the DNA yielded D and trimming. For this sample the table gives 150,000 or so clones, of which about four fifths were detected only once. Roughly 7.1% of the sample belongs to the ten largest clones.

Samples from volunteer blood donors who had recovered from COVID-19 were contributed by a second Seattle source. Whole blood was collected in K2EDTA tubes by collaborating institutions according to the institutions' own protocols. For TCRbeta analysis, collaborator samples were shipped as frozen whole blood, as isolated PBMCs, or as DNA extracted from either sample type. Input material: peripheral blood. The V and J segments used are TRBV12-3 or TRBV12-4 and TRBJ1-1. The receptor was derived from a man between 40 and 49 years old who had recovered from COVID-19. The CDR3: CASSLGGAGAL.